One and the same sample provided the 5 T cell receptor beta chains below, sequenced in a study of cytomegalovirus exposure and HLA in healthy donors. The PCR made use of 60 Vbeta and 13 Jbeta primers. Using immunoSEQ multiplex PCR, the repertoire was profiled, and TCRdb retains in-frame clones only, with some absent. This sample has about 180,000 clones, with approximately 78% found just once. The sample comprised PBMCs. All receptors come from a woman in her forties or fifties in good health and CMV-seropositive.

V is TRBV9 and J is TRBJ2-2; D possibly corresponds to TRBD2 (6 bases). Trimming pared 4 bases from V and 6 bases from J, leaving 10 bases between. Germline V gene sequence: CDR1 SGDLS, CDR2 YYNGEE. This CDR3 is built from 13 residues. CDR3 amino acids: CASSIGGAGELFF. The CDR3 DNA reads TGTGCCAGCAGCATTGGAGGGGCCGGGGAGCTGTTTTTT.

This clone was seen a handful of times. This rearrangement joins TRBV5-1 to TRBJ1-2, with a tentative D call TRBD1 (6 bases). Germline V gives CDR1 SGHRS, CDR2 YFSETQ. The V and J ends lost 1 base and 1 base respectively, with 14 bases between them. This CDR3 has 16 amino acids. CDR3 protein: CASSLIGGDRNYGYTF. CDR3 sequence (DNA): TGCGCCAGCAGCTTGATAGGGGGGGACCGTAACTATGGCTACACCTTC.

The CDR3 region is CASSYSRGEETQYF. CDR3 nucleotides: TGTGCCAGCAGTTACTCGCGGGGAGAGGAGACCCAGTACTTC. The V call is TRBV6-5, the J call TRBJ2-5; D is possibly TRBD2 (6 bases). V dropped 0 bases and J dropped 5 bases, with 10 bases sitting between them. Germline V lookup: CDR1 MNHEY, CDR2 SVGAGI. The CDR3 runs to 14 residues.

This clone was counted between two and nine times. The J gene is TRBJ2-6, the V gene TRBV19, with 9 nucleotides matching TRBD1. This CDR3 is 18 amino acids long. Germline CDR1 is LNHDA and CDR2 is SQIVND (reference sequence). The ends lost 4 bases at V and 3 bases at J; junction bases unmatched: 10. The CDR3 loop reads CASSTYGTGNSGANVLTF. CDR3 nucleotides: TGTGCCAGTAGTACGTACGGGACAGGGAATAGTGGGGCCAACGTCCTGACTTTC.

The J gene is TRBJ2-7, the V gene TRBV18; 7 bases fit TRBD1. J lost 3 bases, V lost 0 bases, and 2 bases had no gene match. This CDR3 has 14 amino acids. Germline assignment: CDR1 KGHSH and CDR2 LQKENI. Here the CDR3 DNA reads TGTGCCAGCTCACCACCACGGGACAGCTACGAGCAGTACTTC. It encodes CASSPPRDSYEQYF.